The TCR beta chain under discussion was sequenced for a study of T cells in Graves' hyperthyroidism and ophthalmopathy. General study findings and limits: Most clonotypes expanded in thyroid above 0.001 were likewise present in blood.

This clonotype was counted at least ten times. Antigen unknown. The V gene end was trimmed by 4 bases and the J gene end by 7 bases; junction bases not matched to a gene: 7. The CDR3 runs 14 residues. Looked up from germline, CDR1 is SGHRS and CDR2 is YFSETQ. At least 3 on the Clinical Activity Score was recorded for ophthalmopathy patients, who also had NOSPECS grade at least 4 and duration under 3 months. Amplified TCR beta CDR3 regions came from RNA transcripts. An initial round of RT-PCR targeting the TCR CDR3 relied on the HTBI primer set. TCRdb recomputed calls from the multiplex PCR reads with MiXCR, one row per CDR3 protein. The data contain approximately 600,000 distinct CDR3 sequences, roughly 20% of them singletons.

The sample comprised blood. This rearrangement joins TRBV5-1 to TRBJ2-1; 8 positions match TRBD2. This receptor was obtained from a young man with Graves' ophthalmopathy. CDR3 amino acids: CASSASSGRNEQFF. For the CDR3, the DNA is TGCGCCAGCAGCGCGTCTAGCGGGCGTAATGAGCAGTTCTTC.